Shown below are 4 T cell receptor beta chains from a single sample sequenced in a study of identical twins. In TCRdb, the 5' RACE reads were re-called with MiXCR into one record per CDR3 protein. The sample lists just over 500,000 distinct CDR3 sequences, roughly 21% occurring once. This sample also belongs to another study, concerning T cells expressing NK-cell markers.

Material: CD4+ T cells sorted from blood. The receptors here all came from a woman aged 18 to 35 in good health.

The chain uses TRBV27 and TRBJ1-1; D might be TRBD1 (5 bases). The CDR3 loop spans 13 amino acids. The germline V gene encodes CDR1 MNHEY and CDR2 SMNVEV (reference sequence). Deletions cut 7 bases from V and 4 bases from J, with 13 bases between. The CDR3 reads CASTRGSATEAFF. The DNA for the CDR3 is TGTGCCAGCACTAGGGGATCTGCCACTGAAGCTTTCTTT.

This clonotype was counted between two and nine times. The chain joins TRBV11-3 to TRBJ2-1, with D perhaps matching TRBD1 or TRBD2 (5 bases each). Trimming pared 1 base from V and 2 bases from J, leaving 9 bases between. This CDR3 is 15 amino acids long. Germline CDR1 and CDR2: SGHNT and YENEEA. The CDR3 coding sequence is TGTGCCAGCAGCTTAGGGGGGATTACCTACAATGAGCAGTTCTTC. Protein sequence: CASSLGGITYNEQFF.

This clonotype has just a few counts. The chain recombines TRBV7-2 with TRBJ2-1; TRBD2 matches 10 bases. The germline CDR1 and CDR2 sequences are SGHTA and FQGNSA. With V trimmed by 5 bases and J by 3 bases, 7 bases remained unmatched. This CDR3 is built from 16 residues. The DNA for the CDR3 is TGTGCCAGCAGCCCTATAGGACTAGCGGTCTACAATGAGCAGTTCTTC. Its protein is CASSPIGLAVYNEQFF.

This rearrangement joins TRBV30 to TRBJ2-7; no clear D gene. The V gene's germline CDR1 is GTSNPN and CDR2 SVGIG (reference sequence). The ends were cut back, 8 bases at V and 3 bases at J, with 14 bases in the middle. The CDR3 is 12 residues long. CDR3 amino acids: CARKKDGYEQYF. CDR3 bases: TGTGCCCGGAAGAAGGACGGCTACGAGCAGTACTTC.